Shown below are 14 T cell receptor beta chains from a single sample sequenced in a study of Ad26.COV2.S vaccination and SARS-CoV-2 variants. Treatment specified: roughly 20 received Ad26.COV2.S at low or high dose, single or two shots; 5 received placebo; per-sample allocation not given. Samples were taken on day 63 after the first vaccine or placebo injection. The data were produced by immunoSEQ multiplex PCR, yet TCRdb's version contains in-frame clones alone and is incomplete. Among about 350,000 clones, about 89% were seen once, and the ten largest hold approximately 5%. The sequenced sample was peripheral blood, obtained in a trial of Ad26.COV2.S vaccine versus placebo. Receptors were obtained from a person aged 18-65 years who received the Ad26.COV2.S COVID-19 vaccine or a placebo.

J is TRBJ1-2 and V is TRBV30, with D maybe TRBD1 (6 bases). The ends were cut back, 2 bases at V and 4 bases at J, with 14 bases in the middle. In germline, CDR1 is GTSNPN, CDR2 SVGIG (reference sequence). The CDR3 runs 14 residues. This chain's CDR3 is CAWSLYRASYGYTF. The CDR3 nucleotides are TGTGCCTGGAGTTTATACAGGGCTTCCTATGGCTACACCTTC.

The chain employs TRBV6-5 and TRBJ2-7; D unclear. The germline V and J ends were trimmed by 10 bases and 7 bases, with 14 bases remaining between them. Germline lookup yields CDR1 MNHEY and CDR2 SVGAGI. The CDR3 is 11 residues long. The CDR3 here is CATLIGTEQYF. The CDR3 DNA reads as TGTGCCACCTTGATCGGAACTGAGCAGTACTTC.

CDR3 bases: TGTGCCTGGAGCCGGGGGATGGATCAGCCCCAGCATTTT. As protein: CAWSRGMDQPQHF. This chain joins TRBV30 and TRBJ1-5; D perhaps matches TRBD1 (5 bases). The CDR3 sequence is 13 residues long. With 3 bases removed from V and 5 bases from J, the gap between germline ends came to 11 bases. The germline V gene encodes CDR1 GTSNPN and CDR2 SVGIG (reference sequence). The full variable domain, with the rest looked up from reference TRBV30 and TRBJ1-5, is SQTIHQWPATLVQPVGSPLSLECTVEGTSNPNLYWYRQAAGRGLQLLFYSVGIGQISSEVPQNLSASRPQDRQFILSSKKLLLSDSGFYLCAWSRGMDQPQHFGDGTRLSIL.

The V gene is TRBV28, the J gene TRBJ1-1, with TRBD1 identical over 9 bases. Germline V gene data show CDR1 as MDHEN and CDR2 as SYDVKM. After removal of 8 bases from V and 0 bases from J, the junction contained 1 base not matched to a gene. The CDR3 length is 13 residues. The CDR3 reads CASHRGLNTEAFF. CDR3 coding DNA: TGTGCCAGCCACAGGGGGCTGAACACTGAAGCTTTCTTT. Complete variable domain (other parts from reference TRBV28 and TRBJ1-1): DVKVTQSSRYLVKRTGEKVFLECVQDMDHENMFWYRQDPGLGLRLIYFSYDVKMKEKGDIPEGYSVSREKKERFSLILESASTNQTSMYLCASHRGLNTEAFFGQGTRLTVV.

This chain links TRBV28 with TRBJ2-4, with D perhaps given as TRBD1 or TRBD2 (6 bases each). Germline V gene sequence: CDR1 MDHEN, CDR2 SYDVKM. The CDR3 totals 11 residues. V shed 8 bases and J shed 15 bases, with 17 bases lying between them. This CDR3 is CASGYRGELYF. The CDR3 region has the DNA TGTGCCAGCGGGTATAGGGGGGAATTGTACTTC.

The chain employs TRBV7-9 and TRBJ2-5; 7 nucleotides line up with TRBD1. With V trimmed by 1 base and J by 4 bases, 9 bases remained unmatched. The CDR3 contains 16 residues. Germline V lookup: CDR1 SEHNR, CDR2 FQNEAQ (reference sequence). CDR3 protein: CASSLDATGLGETQYF. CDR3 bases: TGTGCCAGCAGCTTAGACGCGACAGGGTTAGGAGAGACCCAGTACTTC.

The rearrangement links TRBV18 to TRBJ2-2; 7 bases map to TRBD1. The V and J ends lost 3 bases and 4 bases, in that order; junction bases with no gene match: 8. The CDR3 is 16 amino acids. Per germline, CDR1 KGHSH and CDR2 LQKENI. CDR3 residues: CASSPRTGGTTGELFF. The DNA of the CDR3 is TGTGCCAGCTCACCGAGGACAGGCGGAACCACCGGGGAGCTGTTTTTT.

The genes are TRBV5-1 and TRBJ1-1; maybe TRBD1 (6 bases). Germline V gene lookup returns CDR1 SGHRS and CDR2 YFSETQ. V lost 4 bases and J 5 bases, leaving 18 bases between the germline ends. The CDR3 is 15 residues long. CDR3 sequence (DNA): TGCGCCAGCAGCGTATACTACAGGGATGGGACTGAAGCTTTCTTT. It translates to CASSVYYRDGTEAFF.

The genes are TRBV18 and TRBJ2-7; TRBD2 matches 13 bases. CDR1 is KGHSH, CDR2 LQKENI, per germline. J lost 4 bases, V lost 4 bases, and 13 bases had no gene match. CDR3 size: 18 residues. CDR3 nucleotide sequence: TGTGCCAGCTCACTACTACGCCCGACTAGCGGGAGGACTTACGAGCAGTACTTC. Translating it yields CASSLLRPTSGRTYEQYF.

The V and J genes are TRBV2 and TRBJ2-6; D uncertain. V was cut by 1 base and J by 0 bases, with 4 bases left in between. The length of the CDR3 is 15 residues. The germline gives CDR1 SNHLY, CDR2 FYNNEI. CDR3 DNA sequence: TGTGCCAGCAGTGAAGTAAGCTCTGGGGCCAACGTCCTGACTTTC. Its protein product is CASSEVSSGANVLTF.

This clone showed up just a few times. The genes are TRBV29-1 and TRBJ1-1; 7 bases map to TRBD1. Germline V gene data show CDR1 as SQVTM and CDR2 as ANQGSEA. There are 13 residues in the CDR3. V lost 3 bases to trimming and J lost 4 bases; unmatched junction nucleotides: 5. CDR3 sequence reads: CSVENDRATEAFF. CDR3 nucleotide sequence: TGCAGCGTTGAGAATGACAGGGCCACTGAAGCTTTCTTT.

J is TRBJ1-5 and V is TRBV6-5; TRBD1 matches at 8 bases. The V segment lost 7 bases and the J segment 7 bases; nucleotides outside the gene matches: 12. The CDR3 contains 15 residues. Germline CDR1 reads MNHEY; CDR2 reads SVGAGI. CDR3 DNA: TGTGCCAGCAAAAAACGAACAGGGGACAGGCAGCCCCAGCATTTT. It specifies CASKKRTGDRQPQHF.

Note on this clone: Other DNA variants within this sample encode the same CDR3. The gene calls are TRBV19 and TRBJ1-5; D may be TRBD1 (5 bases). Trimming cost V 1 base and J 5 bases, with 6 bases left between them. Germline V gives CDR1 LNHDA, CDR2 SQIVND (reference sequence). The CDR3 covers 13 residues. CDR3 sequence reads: CASSIGRDQPQHF. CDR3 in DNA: TGTGCCAGTAGTATAGGCAGGGATCAGCCCCAGCATTTT.

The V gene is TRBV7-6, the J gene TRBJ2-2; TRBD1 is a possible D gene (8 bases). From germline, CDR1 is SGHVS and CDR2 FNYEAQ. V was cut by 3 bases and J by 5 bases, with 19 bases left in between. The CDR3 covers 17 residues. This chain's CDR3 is CASSFPRTGRGTGELFF. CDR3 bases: TGTGCCAGCAGCTTCCCCAGGACAGGGAGGGGGACCGGGGAGCTGTTTTTT.